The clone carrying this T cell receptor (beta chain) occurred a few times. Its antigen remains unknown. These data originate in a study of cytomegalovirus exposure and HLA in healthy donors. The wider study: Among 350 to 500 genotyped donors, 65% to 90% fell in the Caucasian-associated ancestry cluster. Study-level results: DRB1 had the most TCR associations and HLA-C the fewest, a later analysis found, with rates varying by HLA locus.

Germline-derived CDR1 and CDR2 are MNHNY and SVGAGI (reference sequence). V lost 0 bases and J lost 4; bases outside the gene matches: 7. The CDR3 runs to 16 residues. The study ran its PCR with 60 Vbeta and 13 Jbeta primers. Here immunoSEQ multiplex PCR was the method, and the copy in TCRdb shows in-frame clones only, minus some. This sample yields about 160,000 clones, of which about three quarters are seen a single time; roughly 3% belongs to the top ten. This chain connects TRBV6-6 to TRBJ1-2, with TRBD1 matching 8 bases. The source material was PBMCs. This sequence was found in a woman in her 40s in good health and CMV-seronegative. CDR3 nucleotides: TGTGCCAGCAGTTACTCGCTTACAGGGGGGTTCTATGGCTACACCTTC. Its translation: CASSYSLTGGFYGYTF.